This T cell receptor beta chain was recovered during a study of lymphopenia after photon versus proton radiotherapy. Regarding the study as a whole: Post-nadir diversity loss with photons came from oligoclonal expansion, particularly CD8+ Temra cells. Post-nadir TCR diversity decline inversely tracked overall survival among those who died. Relative stability marked proton patients; photon patients lost diversity and naive cells.

To note about this clone: What it recognizes is unknown.

Sequencing used immunoSEQ multiplex PCR; TCRdb keeps in-frame clones, though not all of them. This table holds some 45,000 clones, approximately 80% found once. The TCR comes from a woman between 65 and 79 years old with pancreatic cancer. The input for sequencing was peripheral blood, taken from a patient treated with proton-based radiotherapy.

CDR3 nucleotides: TGTGCCAGCAGCTTTCGGACTAGCGGGAGATGGGATGAGCAGTTCTTC. It specifies CASSFRTSGRWDEQFF. The genes are TRBV12-1 and TRBJ2-1; the table's D call, TRBD2, was not checked against the DNA. TRBV12-1 is marked as a pseudogene. The CDR3 consists of 16 residues.